Listed here are 13 T cell receptor beta chains from one sample, sequenced in a study of CD8+ T cells in alopecia areata. Sample treatment: oral pan-JAK inhibitor, 5-10 mg twice daily. Reverse transcribed after extraction, RNA yielded cDNA as the sequencing template. This table comes from immunoSEQ multiplex PCR, and its TCRdb copy is limited to in-frame clones, with some not included. The sample yields under 200,000 clones, 65% seen once. The specimen was CD4+ T cells sorted from blood, collected at week 4, from a patient treated with tofacitinib. The receptors originated from a human donor with alopecia areata.

This clone was picked up a small number of times. This chain uses TRBV30 with TRBJ2-3; D is unresolved. Germline V gene lookup returns CDR1 GTSNPN and CDR2 SVGIG (reference sequence). The V end was cut by 4 bases, the J end by 4 bases, with 9 bases between. This CDR3 has 12 residues. Written as DNA, the CDR3 is TGTGCCTGGAAGTCCTGGGCAGATACGCAGTATTTT. Its protein is CAWKSWADTQYF.

The gene calls are TRBV2 and TRBJ1-4; possibly TRBD1 for D (6 bases). V shed 9 bases and J shed 0 bases, with 14 bases lying between them. The V gene's germline CDR1 is SNHLY and CDR2 FYNNEI. The CDR3 extends over 15 amino acids. As DNA, the CDR3 is TGTGCCAGTCGGGGTTCAGGGGCAACTAATGAAAAACTGTTTTTT. It translates to CASRGSGATNEKLFF.

The CDR3 DNA sequence: TGCGCCAGCAGTCAATCGACATGGAGCAGGACGAATGAAAAACTGTTTTTT. Its translation is CASSQSTWSRTNEKLFF. The chain couples TRBV23-1 to TRBJ1-4; D gene unclear. TRBV23-1 is an ORF, and what it does is uncertain. Trimming shortened V by 0 bases and J by 5 bases, and 16 bases separated the two germline ends. This CDR3 spans 17 amino acids.

This chain uses TRBV9 with TRBJ2-5, with D possibly matching TRBD2 (6 bases). Germline CDR1 SGDLS, CDR2 YYNGEE. The V and J ends lost 4 bases and 0 bases respectively, with 13 bases between them. The CDR3 is 15 amino acids. The CDR3 nucleotides read TGTGCCAGCAGCCCCCGGGGGAGAGACCAAGAGACCCAGTACTTC. It translates to CASSPRGRDQETQYF.

V and J are TRBV5-6 and TRBJ2-1; possible D gene TRBD1, 6 bases. Trimming cost V 3 bases and J 4 bases, with 17 bases left between them. Germline CDR1 reads SGHDT; CDR2 reads YYEEEE. This CDR3 has 16 residues. The CDR3 region is CASSSTGTNYYNEQFF. CDR3 sequence (DNA): TGTGCCAGCAGCTCCACCGGGACAAACTATTACAATGAGCAGTTCTTC.

The chain carries TRBV7-9 and TRBJ1-4, with D perhaps matching TRBD1 (6 bases). Germline CDR1 is SEHNR and CDR2 is FQNEAQ (reference sequence). There are 14 residues in the CDR3. Between the trimmed V and J ends, which lost 3 bases and 7 bases, there was a span of 12 bases. CDR3 sequence: CASSFRQDGEKLFF. CDR3 coding DNA: TGTGCCAGCAGCTTCAGACAGGATGGTGAAAAACTGTTTTTT.

This clone showed up just once. This rearrangement joins TRBV29-1 to TRBJ2-3; D is unresolved. Trimming stripped 7 bases from V and 4 bases from J, with 18 bases between. The germline gives CDR1 SQVTM, CDR2 ANQGSEA. The CDR3 is 14 amino acids. The CDR3 loop is CSGKRQHIADTQYF. CDR3 in DNA: TGCAGCGGAAAACGGCAACACATCGCAGATACGCAGTATTTT.

This chain connects TRBV29-1 to TRBJ1-1; D gene unclear. V was shortened by 3 bases and J by 9 bases, with 14 bases between the two germline ends. Germline V gene lookup returns CDR1 SQVTM and CDR2 ANQGSEA. CDR3 length equals 12 residues. This CDR3 reads CSVDPGHLQAFF. The CDR3 DNA is TGCAGCGTTGACCCAGGCCACCTTCAAGCTTTCTTT.

The chain employs TRBV4-3 and TRBJ2-2; 12 positions match TRBD2. Losses at the gene ends were 4 bases for V and 2 bases for J; bases not matched to a gene: 5. CDR1 and CDR2 (germline): LGHNA, YSLEER. This CDR3 comprises 17 residues. CDR3 sequence reads: CASSLTSGGLNTGELFF. CDR3 in DNA: TGCGCCAGCAGCCTGACTAGCGGGGGCCTAAACACCGGGGAGCTGTTTTTT.

The rearrangement joins TRBV30 to TRBJ1-6; the match to TRBD1 covers 7 bases. Germline V gives CDR1 GTSNPN, CDR2 SVGIG (reference sequence). This CDR3 is 17 amino acids long. V was clipped by 2 bases and J by 9 bases; unmatched bases: 16. CDR3 coding DNA: TGTGCCTGGAGTCAAACCAGCCAGGGGGGAAAAGGTTCACCCCTCCACTTT. This codes for CAWSQTSQGGKGSPLHF.

The table lists this clone with a count of one. The chain uses TRBV29-1 and TRBJ1-2, with D maybe TRBD1 (5 bases). V gave up 6 bases and J gave up 3 bases, with 11 bases separating them. The germline gives CDR1 SQVTM, CDR2 ANQGSEA. The CDR3 consists of 12 residues. The CDR3 DNA sequence: TGCAGCGTCTTTGGGGGTCACTATGGCTACACCTTC. Its translation is CSVFGGHYGYTF.

V gene TRBV6-6 combines with J gene TRBJ1-2; D is perhaps TRBD1 (5 bases). V lost 2 bases and J lost 1, with 14 bases in between. The CDR3 has 16 amino acids. Germline V gene lookup returns CDR1 MNHNY and CDR2 SVGAGI (reference sequence). The CDR3 region has the DNA TGTGCCAGCAGTTACAGAGGCAGGGAATTTAACTATGGCTACACCTTC. This translates into CASSYRGREFNYGYTF.

This sequence joins TRBV7-2 and TRBJ2-3; D is undetermined. Germline V gene lookup returns CDR1 SGHTA and CDR2 FQGNSA. The CDR3 loop spans 13 amino acids. Trimming took off 3 bases at V and 9 bases at J, with 13 bases between the two ends. The CDR3 region is CASSFEATATQYF. As DNA, the CDR3 is TGTGCCAGCAGCTTTGAAGCGACGGCCACGCAGTATTTT.